This T cell receptor beta chain was obtained from a study of T cell repertoires in cytomegalovirus infection. Worth noting for this clonotype: Its antigen is undetermined.

The CDR3 length is 15 residues. Trimming cost V 1 base and J 5 bases; bases outside gene matches: 7. Germline V gene sequence: CDR1 SGHVT, CDR2 SQSDAQ. The study's findings and limits: Dominating the ex vivo response were HLA-C-restricted CMV-specific TCR beta clonotypes.

One entry per CDR3 protein, called by TCRdb with MiXCR from the reads. The sample carries some 230,000 distinct CDR3 sequences, under 25% recorded once. Input material: CD8+ T cells from PBMCs. The chain carries TRBV7-4 and TRBJ2-7; 8 bases match TRBD1. The sequence came from a human donor in good health (CMV status not recorded). Some clones in this sample may be carry-over from other donors' samples. CDR3 DNA sequence: TGTGCCAGCAGCTTAGTCGGTACAGGGGGAAACGAGCAGTACTTC. This translates into CASSLVGTGGNEQYF.